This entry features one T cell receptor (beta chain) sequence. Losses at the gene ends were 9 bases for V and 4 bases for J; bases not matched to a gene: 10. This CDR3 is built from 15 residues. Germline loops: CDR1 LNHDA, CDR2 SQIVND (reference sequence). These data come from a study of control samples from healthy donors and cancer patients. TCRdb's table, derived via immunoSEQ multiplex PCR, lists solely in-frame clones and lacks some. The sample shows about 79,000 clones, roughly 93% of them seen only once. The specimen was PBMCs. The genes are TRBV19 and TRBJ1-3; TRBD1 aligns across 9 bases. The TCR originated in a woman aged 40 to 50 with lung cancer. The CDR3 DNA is TGTGCCAGCCGAAAACAGGGGGCGCAAGGAAACACCATATATTTT. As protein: CASRKQGAQGNTIYF. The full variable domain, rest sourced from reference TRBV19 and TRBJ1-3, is DGGITQSPKYLFRKEGQNVTLSCEQNLNHDAMYWYRQDPGQGLRLIYYSQIVNDFQKGDIAEGYSVSREKKESFPLTVTSAQKNPTAFYLCASRKQGAQGNTIYFGEGSWLTVV.